This T cell receptor (beta chain) was retrieved from a study of blood T cell repertoires in COVID-19. Study background: Material from acute and convalescent COVID-19 was sourced from the United States, Italy and Spain.

In the authors' workflow: Amplifying reference gene primers gave estimates of nucleated cell counts. Assay used: immunoSEQ multiplex PCR; TCRdb lists only in-frame clones, some missing. Clone size and V and J calls were adopted from that table, with D and trimming inferred from the DNA. The repertoire consists of 300,000 to 450,000 clones, with more than 70% occurring once and the leading ten covering 0.9% to 1.5%. With 0 bases clipped from V and 3 bases from J, the junction kept 4 bases outside the gene matches. The CDR3 consists of 15 residues. In assigning cohorts, the study relied on participant-reported clinical history. The recovered donors of Cohort 3 showed two negative PCRs, clearance, or symptom resolution.

The sequence came from a woman between 18 and 29 years old who had recovered from COVID-19. This chain joins TRBV5-3 and TRBJ2-3, with 7 nucleotides matching TRBD1. TRBV5-3 is noted as an ORF with a role that remains uncertain. Sequenced material: PBMCs or T cells enriched from blood (not recorded which). The CDR3, as DNA: TGTGCCAGAAGCTTGGGACAGGGAAGGACAGATACGCAGTATTTT. Amino acid sequence: CARSLGQGRTDTQYF.